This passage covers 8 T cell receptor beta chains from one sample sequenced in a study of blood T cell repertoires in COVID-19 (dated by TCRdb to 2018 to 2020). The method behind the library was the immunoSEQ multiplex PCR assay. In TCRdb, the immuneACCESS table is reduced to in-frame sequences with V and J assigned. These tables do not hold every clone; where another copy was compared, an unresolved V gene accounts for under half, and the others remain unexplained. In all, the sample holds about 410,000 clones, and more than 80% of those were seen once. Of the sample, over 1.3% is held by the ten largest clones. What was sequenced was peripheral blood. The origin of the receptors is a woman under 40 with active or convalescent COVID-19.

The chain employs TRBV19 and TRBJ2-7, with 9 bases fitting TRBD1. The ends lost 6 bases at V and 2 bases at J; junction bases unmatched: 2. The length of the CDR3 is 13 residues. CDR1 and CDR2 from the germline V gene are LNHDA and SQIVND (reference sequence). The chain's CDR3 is CASRDRGTYEQYF. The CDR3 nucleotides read TGTGCCAGTAGAGACAGGGGGACCTACGAGCAGTACTTC.

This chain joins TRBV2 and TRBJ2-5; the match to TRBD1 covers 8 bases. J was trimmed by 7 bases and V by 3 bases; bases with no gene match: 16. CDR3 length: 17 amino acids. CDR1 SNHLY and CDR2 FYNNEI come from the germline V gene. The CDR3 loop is CASSDPLGQVRRRTQYF. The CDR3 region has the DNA TGTGCCAGCAGTGACCCCCTGGGACAGGTCCGTCGTCGGACCCAGTACTTC.

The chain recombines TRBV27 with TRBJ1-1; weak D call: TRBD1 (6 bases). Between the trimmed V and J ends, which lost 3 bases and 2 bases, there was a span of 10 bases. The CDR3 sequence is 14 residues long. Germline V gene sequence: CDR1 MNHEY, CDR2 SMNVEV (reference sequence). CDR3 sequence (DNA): TGTGCCAGCAGTTTTAACAGGGCAAACACTGAAGCTTTCTTT. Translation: CASSFNRANTEAFF.

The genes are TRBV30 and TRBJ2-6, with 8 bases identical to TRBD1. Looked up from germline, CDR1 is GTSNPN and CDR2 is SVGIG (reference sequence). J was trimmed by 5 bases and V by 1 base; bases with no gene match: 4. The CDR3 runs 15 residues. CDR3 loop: CAWSAQGAWANVLTF. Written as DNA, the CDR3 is TGTGCCTGGAGTGCCCAGGGGGCATGGGCCAACGTCCTGACTTTC.

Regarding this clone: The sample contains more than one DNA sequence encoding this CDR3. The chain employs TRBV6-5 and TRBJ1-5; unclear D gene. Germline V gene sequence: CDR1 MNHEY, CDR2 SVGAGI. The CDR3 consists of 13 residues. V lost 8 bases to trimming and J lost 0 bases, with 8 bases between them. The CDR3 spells CASSSGSNQPQHF. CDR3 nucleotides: TGTGCCAGCTCGTCGGGTAGCAATCAGCCCCAGCATTTT.

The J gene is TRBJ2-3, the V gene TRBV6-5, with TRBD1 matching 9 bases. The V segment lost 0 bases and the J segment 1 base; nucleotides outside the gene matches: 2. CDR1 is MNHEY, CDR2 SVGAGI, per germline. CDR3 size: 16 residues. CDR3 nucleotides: TGTGCCAGCAGTTACTCTTGGACAGGGGGCACAGATACGCAGTATTTT. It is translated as CASSYSWTGGTDTQYF.

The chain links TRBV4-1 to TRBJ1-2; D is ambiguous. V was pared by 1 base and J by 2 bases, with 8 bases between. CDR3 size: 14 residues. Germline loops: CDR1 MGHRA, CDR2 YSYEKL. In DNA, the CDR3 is TGCGCCAGCAGCCAAGCAACGGTGAACTATGGCTACACCTTC. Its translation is CASSQATVNYGYTF.

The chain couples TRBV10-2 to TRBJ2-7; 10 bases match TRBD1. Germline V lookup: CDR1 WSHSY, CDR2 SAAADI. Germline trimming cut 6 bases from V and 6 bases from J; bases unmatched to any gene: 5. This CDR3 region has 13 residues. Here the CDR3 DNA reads TGCGCCAGCAGAGGGACAGGGGACGGCGAGCAGTACTTC. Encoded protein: CASRGTGDGEQYF.